This TCR beta chain was captured by sequencing in a study of T cells in Graves' hyperthyroidism and ophthalmopathy. Points from the study as a whole: Ophthalmopathy was predicted by the model a median of about six months ahead of onset. Most expanded thyroid clonotypes above 0.001 also appeared in blood.

This clonotype occurred many times. Its matching antigen is unknown. RNA transcripts gave rise to amplified TCR beta CDR3 regions. The TCR CDR3 was amplified in a first-round RT-PCR using the HTBI primer set. TCRdb called the multiplex PCR reads again in MiXCR, with one record for every CDR3 protein. The sample holds under 400,000 distinct CDR3 sequences, 15% to 20% seen once. Clinical Activity Scores of at least 3, NOSPECS grades of at least 4 and durations under 3 months characterized ophthalmopathy patients. The diagnostic basis comprised clinical symptoms, serum thyroxine and TRAb, thyroid ultrasound and orbital computed tomography. Germline V gives CDR1 MNHEY, CDR2 SVGAGI. This CDR3 spans 14 amino acids. With 6 bases clipped from V and 5 bases from J, the junction kept 9 bases outside the gene matches.

Sequencing used blood. The rearrangement links TRBV6-5 to TRBJ1-1, with 7 bases fitting TRBD1. This TCR came from a woman aged 40 to 50 with Graves' ophthalmopathy. The CDR3 loop reads CASRTIRGWTEAFF. The CDR3 nucleotides read TGTGCCAGCAGGACGATCAGGGGGTGGACTGAAGCTTTCTTT.